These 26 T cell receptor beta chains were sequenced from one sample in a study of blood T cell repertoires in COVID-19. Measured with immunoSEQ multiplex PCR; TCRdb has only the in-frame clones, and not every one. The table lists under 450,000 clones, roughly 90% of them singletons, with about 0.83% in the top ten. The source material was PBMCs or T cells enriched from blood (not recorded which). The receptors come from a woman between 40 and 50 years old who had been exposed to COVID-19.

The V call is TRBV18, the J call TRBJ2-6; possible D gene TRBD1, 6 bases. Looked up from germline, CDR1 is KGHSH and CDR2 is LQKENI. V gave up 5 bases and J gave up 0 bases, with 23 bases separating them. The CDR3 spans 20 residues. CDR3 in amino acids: CASSVIGYRAPSSGANVLTF. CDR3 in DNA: TGTGCCAGCTCAGTTATCGGATACAGGGCACCTTCCTCTGGGGCCAACGTCCTGACTTTC.

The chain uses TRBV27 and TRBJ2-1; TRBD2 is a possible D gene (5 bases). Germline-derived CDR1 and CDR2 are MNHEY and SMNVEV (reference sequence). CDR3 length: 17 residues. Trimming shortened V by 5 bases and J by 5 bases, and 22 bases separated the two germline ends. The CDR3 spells CASSQLGSPGRDNEQFF. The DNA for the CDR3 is TGTGCCAGCAGTCAACTGGGGAGCCCCGGGCGTGACAATGAGCAGTTCTTC.

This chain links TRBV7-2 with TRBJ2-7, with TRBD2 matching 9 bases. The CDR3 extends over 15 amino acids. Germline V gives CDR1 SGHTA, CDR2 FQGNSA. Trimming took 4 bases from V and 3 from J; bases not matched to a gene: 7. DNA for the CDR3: TGTGCCAGCAGCTGGCTAGCGGGGCAGGGCTACGAGCAGTACTTC. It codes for CASSWLAGQGYEQYF.

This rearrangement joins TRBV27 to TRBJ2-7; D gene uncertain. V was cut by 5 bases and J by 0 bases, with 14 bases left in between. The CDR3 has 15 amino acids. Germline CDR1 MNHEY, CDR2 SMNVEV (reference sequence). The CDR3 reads CASSPYLTFSYEQYF. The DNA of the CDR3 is TGTGCCAGCAGTCCCTACCTAACCTTCTCCTACGAGCAGTACTTC.

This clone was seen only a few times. Here the CDR3 reads CASSQEGGAGGYTF. The CDR3 DNA reads TGTGCCAGCAGCCAAGAAGGCGGGGCAGGTGGCTACACCTTC. This sequence joins TRBV3-1 (or the pseudogene TRBV3-2) and TRBJ1-2; a weak D match, TRBD1 (5 bases). Germline CDR1 reads LGHDT; CDR2 reads YNNKEL (reference sequence). This CDR3 has 14 amino acids. Trimming left V 0 bases short and J 7 bases short, with 12 bases between.

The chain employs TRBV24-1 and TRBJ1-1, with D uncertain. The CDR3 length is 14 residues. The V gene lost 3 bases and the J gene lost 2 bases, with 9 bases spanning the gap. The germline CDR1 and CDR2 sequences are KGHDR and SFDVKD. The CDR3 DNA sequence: TGTGCCACCAGTGATAACAGAGACAACACTGAAGCTTTCTTT. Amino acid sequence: CATSDNRDNTEAFF.

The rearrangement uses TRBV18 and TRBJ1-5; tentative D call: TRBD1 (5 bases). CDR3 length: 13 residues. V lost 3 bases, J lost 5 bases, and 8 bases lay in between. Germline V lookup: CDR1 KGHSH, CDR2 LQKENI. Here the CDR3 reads CASSPTVDQPQHF. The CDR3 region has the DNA TGTGCCAGCTCACCGACAGTCGATCAGCCCCAGCATTTT. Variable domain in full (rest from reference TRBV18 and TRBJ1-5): NAGVMQNPRHLVRRRGQEARLRCSPMKGHSHVYWYRQLPEEGLKFMVYLQKENIIDESGMPKERFSAEFPKEGPSILRIQQVVRGDSAAYFCASSPTVDQPQHFGDGTRLSIL.

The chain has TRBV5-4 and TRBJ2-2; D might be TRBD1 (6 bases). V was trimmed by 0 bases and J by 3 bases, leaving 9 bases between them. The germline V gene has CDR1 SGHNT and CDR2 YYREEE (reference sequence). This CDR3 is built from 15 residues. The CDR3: CASSLEGVDTGELFF. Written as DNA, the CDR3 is TGTGCCAGCAGCTTGGAGGGGGTTGACACCGGGGAGCTGTTTTTT. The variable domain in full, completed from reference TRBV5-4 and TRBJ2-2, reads ETGVTQSPTHLIKTRGQQVTLRCSSQSGHNTVSWYQQALGQGPQFIFQYYREEENGRGNFPPRFSGLQFPNYSSELNVNALELDDSALYLCASSLEGVDTGELFFGEGSRLTVL.

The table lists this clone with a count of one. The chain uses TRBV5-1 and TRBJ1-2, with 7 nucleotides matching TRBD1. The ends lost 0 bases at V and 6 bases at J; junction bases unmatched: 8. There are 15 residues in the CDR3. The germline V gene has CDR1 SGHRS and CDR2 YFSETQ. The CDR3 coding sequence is TGCGCCAGCAGCTTGGGAGGGGGCGCGAAGAATGGCTACACCTTC. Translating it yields CASSLGGGAKNGYTF.

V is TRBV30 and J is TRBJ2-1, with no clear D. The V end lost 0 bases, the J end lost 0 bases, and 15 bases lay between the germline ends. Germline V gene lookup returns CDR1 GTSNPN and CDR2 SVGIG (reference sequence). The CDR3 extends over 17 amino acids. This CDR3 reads CAWSVPPQASSYNEQFF. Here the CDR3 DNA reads TGTGCCTGGAGTGTACCTCCCCAGGCGAGCTCCTACAATGAGCAGTTCTTC.

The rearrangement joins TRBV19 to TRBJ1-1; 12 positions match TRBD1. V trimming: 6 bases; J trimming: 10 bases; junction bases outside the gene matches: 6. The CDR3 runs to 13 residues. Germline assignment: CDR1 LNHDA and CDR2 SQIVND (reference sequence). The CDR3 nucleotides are TGTGCCAGTAGGGGACAGGGGGCTTTCGTAGCTTTCTTT. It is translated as CASRGQGAFVAFF. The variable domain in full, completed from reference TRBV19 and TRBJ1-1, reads DGGITQSPKYLFRKEGQNVTLSCEQNLNHDAMYWYRQDPGQGLRLIYYSQIVNDFQKGDIAEGYSVSREKKESFPLTVTSAQKNPTAFYLCASRGQGAFVAFFGQGTRLTVV.

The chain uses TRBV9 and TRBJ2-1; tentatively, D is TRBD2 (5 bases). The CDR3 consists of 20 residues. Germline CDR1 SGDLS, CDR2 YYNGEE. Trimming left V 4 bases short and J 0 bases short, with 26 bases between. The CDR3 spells CASSPMQPEDWMSSYNEQFF. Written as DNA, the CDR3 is TGTGCCAGCAGCCCCATGCAACCGGAGGACTGGATGAGCTCCTACAATGAGCAGTTCTTC.

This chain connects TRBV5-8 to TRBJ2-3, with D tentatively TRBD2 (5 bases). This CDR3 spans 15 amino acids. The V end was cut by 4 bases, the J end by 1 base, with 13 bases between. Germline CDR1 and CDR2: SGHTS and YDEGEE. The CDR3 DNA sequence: TGTGCCAGCAGCCCCTCGGGGAGACGCACAGATACGCAGTATTTT. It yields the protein CASSPSGRRTDTQYF.

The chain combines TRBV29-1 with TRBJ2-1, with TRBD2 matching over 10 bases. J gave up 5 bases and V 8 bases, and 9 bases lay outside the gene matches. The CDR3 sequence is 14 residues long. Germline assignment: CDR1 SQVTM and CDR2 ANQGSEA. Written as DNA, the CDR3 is TGCAGCTCTGGTGGACTAGCGGCAAACAATGAGCAGTTCTTC. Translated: CSSGGLAANNEQFF.

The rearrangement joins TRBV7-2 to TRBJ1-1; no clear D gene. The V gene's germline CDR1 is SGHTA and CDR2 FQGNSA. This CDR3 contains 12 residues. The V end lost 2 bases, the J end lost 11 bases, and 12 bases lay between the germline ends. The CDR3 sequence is CASSLRAGPAFF. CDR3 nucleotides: TGTGCCAGCAGCTTACGTGCAGGTCCGGCTTTCTTT.

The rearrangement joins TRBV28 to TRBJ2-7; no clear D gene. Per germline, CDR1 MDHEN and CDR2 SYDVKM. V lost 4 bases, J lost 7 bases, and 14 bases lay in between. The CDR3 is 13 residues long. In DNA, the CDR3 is TGTGCCAGCAGTTCAGACGGGTTTCGGGAGCAGTACTTC. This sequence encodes CASSSDGFREQYF.

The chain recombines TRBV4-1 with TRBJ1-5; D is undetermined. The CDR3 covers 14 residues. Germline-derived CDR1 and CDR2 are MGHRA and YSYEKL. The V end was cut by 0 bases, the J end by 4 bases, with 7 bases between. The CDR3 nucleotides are TGCGCCAGCAGCCAAGATATAATAAATCAGCCCCAGCATTTT. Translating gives CASSQDIINQPQHF.

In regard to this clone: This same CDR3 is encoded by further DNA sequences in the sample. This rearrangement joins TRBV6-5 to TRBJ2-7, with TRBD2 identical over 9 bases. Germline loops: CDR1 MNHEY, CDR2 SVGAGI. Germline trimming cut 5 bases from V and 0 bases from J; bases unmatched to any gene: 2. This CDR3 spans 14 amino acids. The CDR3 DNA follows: TGTGCCAGCAGTCTTAGCGGGAGCTCCTACGAGCAGTACTTC. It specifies CASSLSGSSYEQYF.

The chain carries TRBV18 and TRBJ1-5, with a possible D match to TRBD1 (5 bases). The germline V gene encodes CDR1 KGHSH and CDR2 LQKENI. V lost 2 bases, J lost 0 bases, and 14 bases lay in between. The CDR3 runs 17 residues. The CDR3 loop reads CASSPLAGDYSNQPQHF. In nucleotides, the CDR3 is TGTGCCAGCTCACCATTAGCCGGGGACTATAGCAATCAGCCCCAGCATTTT.

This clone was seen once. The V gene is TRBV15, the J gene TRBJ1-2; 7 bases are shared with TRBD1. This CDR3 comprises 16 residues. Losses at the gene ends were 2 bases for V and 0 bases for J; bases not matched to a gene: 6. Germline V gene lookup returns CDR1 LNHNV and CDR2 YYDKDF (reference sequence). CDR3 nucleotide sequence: TGTGCCACCAGCAGAAAAAACAGGGGAGCTAACTATGGCTACACCTTC. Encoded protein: CATSRKNRGANYGYTF.

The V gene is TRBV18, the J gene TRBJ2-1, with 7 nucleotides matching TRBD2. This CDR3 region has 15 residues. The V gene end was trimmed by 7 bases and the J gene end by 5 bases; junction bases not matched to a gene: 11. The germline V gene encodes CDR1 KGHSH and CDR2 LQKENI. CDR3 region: CASLHGGFRDNEQFF. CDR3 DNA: TGTGCCAGCTTACACGGGGGGTTCAGGGACAATGAGCAGTTCTTC.

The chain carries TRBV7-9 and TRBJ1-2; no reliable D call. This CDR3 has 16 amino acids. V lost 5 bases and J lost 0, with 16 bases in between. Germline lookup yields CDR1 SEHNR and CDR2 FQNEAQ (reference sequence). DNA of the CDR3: TGTGCCAGCAGCGAAACCCAGCGGTTACCTAACTATGGCTACACCTTC. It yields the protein CASSETQRLPNYGYTF.

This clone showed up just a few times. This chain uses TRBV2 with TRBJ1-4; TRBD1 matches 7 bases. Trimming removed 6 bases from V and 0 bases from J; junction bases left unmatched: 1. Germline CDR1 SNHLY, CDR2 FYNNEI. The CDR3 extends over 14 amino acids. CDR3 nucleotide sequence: TGTGCCAGCAGGGGGACAGCAACTAATGAAAAACTGTTTTTT. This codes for CASRGTATNEKLFF.

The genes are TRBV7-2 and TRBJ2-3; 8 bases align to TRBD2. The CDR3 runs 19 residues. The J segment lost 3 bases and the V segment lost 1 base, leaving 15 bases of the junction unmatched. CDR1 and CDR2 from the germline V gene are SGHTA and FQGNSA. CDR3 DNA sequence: TGTGCCAGCAGCTTAGTCGGGCTAGCGGGCCGGGTGGGGACAGATACGCAGTATTTT. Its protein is CASSLVGLAGRVGTDTQYF.

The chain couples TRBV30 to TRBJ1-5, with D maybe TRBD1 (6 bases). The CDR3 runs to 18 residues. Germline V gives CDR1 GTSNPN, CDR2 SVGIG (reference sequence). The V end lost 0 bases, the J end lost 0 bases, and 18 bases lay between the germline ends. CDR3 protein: CAWSVGQPRGLSNQPQHF. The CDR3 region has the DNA TGTGCCTGGAGTGTTGGACAGCCTAGAGGGCTTAGCAATCAGCCCCAGCATTTT.

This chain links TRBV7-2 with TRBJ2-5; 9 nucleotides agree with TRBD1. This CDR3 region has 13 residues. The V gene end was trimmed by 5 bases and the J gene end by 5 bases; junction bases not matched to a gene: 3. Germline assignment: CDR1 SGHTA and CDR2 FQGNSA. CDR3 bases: TGTGCCAGCAGCCCTGGGACAGGGGAGACCCAGTACTTC. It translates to CASSPGTGETQYF.